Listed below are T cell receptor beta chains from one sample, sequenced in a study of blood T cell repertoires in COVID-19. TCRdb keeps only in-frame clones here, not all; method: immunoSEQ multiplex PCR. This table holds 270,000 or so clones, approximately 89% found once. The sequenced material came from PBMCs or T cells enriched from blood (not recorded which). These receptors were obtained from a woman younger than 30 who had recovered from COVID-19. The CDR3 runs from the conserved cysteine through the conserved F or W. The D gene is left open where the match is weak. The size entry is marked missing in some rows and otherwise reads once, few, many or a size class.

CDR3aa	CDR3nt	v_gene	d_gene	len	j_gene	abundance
CASSDSPGGNIQYF	TGTGCCAGCAGTGACTCCCCAGGGGGAAACATTCAGTACTTC	TRBV6-4	TRBD1	14	TRBJ2-4	NA
CASGTGGGYTF	TGTGCCAGCGGCACAGGGGGCGGCTACACCTTC	TRBV19	TRBD1	11	TRBJ1-2	few
CASSTRTGYGYTF	TGTGCCAGCAGCACTCGGACAGGCTATGGCTACACCTTC	TRBV7-2	TRBD1	13	TRBJ1-2	few
CASSLLDRVDEQYF	TGTGCCAGCAGTCTCCTGGACAGGGTCGACGAGCAGTACTTC	TRBV2	TRBD1	14	TRBJ2-7	NA
CASSQFGGTQPQHF	TGCGCCAGCAGCCAGTTTGGTGGCACTCAGCCCCAGCATTTT	TRBV4-1	NA	14	TRBJ1-5	NA
CASRQESNQPQHF	TGTGCCAGCAGACAGGAAAGCAATCAGCCCCAGCATTTT	TRBV2	NA	13	TRBJ1-5	NA
CASSSGGYYEQYF	TGTGCCAGCAGTTCCGGGGGGTACTACGAGCAGTACTTC	TRBV12-3/TRBV12-4	TRBD2	13	TRBJ2-7	NA
CASSLGTGVFGYTF	TGTGCCAGCAGCTTAGGGACAGGGGTTTTTGGCTACACCTTC	TRBV13	TRBD1	14	TRBJ1-2	once
CASSRDRGNSPLHF	TGTGCCAGCAGCCGGGACAGGGGTAATTCACCCCTCCACTTT	TRBV11-3	TRBD1	14	TRBJ1-6	few
CASSLDRGGNSPLHF	TGTGCCAGCAGCTTGGACAGGGGAGGTAATTCACCCCTCCACTTT	TRBV5-4	TRBD1	15	TRBJ1-6	NA
CASSLIGRQPQHF	TGTGCCAGCAGCTTGATCGGGAGGCAGCCCCAGCATTTT	TRBV5-6	NA	13	TRBJ1-5	NA
CASSPPGTMNTEAFF	TGTGCCAGCAGCCCCCCGGGAACGATGAACACTGAAGCTTTCTTT	TRBV7-2	NA	15	TRBJ1-1	NA
CAWSPQGGSYNSPLHF	TGTGCCTGGAGTCCCCAAGGGGGTTCCTATAATTCACCCCTCCACTTT	TRBV30	NA	16	TRBJ1-6	NA
CASSLRTSVTGTGELFF	TGTGCCAGCAGCTTAAGGACTAGCGTAACGGGGACCGGGGAGCTGTTTTTT	TRBV7-2	TRBD2	17	TRBJ2-2	NA
CASSLEAGFQPQHF	TGTGCCAGCAGCTTAGAAGCAGGGTTCCAGCCCCAGCATTTT	TRBV7-6	NA	14	TRBJ1-5	NA
CASSLRTPEFYGYTF	TGTGCCAGCAGTTTACGGACACCGGAATTCTATGGCTACACCTTC	TRBV28	NA	15	TRBJ1-2	NA
CASSVASGWGYLNTGELFF	TGTGCCAGCAGCGTAGCTTCAGGGTGGGGTTACTTGAACACCGGGGAGCTGTTTTTT	TRBV9	NA	19	TRBJ2-2	NA
CASSSDRLLGYTF	TGTGCCAGCAGCTCGGACAGGCTCCTTGGCTACACCTTC	TRBV5-6	TRBD1	13	TRBJ1-2	NA
CASSLSRETQYF	TGTGCCAGCAGCTTATCTCGGGAGACCCAGTACTTC	TRBV11-2	NA	12	TRBJ2-5	NA
CASSYSEGASYNEQFF	TGTGCCAGCAGTTATAGTGAGGGGGCCTCCTACAATGAGCAGTTCTTC	TRBV13	TRBD1	16	TRBJ2-1	NA
CASSPNRGEQFF	TGTGCCAGCAGTCCCAACAGGGGTGAGCAGTTCTTC	TRBV27	TRBD1	12	TRBJ2-1	NA
CASKIAGAYEQYF	TGTGCCAGCAAGATAGCGGGAGCGTACGAGCAGTACTTC	TRBV28	TRBD2	13	TRBJ2-7	NA
CASSLSGLAGGAADTQYF	TGTGCCAGCAGCTTATCGGGACTAGCGGGGGGTGCCGCAGATACGCAGTATTTT	TRBV13	TRBD2	18	TRBJ2-3	NA
CASSSSTRAGTDTQYF	TGTGCCAGCAGTTCCTCGACTAGGGCCGGCACAGATACGCAGTATTTT	TRBV28	NA	16	TRBJ2-3	NA
CASSFSLQGHEQYF	TGTGCCAGCAGCTTTTCATTACAGGGGCACGAGCAGTACTTC	TRBV7-2	TRBD1	14	TRBJ2-7	NA
CSASLASGANNEQFF	TGCAGTGCTAGTCTGGCTAGCGGGGCAAACAATGAGCAGTTCTTC	TRBV20-1	TRBD2	15	TRBJ2-1	NA
CASSFSSGRRGRNTEAFF	TGTGCCAGCAGCTTTTCTTCAGGCCGCCGTGGTAGGAACACTGAAGCTTTCTTT	TRBV7-9	NA	18	TRBJ1-1	NA
CASSFGGGGNTIYF	TGTGCCAGCAGCTTTGGGGGCGGTGGAAACACCATATATTTT	TRBV11-3	NA	14	TRBJ1-3	once
CASSQAQGSFYGYTF	TGTGCCAGCAGCCAAGCCCAGGGCTCTTTCTATGGCTACACCTTC	TRBV14	NA	15	TRBJ1-2	NA
CASSRPGTGGSYGYTF	TGTGCCAGCAGCCGACCGGGGACAGGGGGAAGCTATGGCTACACCTTC	TRBV7-9	TRBD1	16	TRBJ1-2	NA
CASSLAAGGFHQPQHF	TGTGCCAGCAGCTTAGCGGCAGGGGGCTTTCATCAGCCCCAGCATTTT	TRBV7-2	TRBD1	16	TRBJ1-5	once
CAWRPGALNTEAFF	TGTGCCTGGAGACCAGGGGCCTTGAACACTGAAGCTTTCTTT	TRBV30	NA	14	TRBJ1-1	NA
CARSLASIVVQTGELFF	TGTGCCAGAAGCTTGGCCTCAATAGTAGTTCAAACCGGGGAGCTGTTTTTT	TRBV5-3	NA	17	TRBJ2-2	NA
CAWSGTGGIGNTIYF	TGTGCCTGGAGTGGTACAGGGGGCATCGGAAACACCATATATTTT	TRBV30	TRBD1	15	TRBJ1-3	NA
CASSTNGLAGVHEQFF	TGTGCCAGCAGCACGAACGGACTAGCGGGAGTACATGAGCAGTTCTTC	TRBV7-9	TRBD2	16	TRBJ2-1	once
CASSYPGLVGDEQFF	TGTGCCAGCAGTTACCCTGGACTAGTGGGCGATGAGCAGTTCTTC	TRBV6-5	TRBD2	15	TRBJ2-1	NA
CASKNAGTRGEQFF	TGTGCCAGCAAAAATGCCGGGACTAGAGGAGAGCAGTTCTTC	TRBV19	TRBD2	14	TRBJ2-1	NA
CASSIRGTGWEDF	TGTGCCAGCAGCATACGAGGGACAGGGTGGGAGGACTTT	TRBV5-4	TRBD1	13	TRBJ1-1	NA
CASSLGHRGSTEAFF	TGTGCCAGCAGCTTAGGGCACCGGGGGAGCACTGAAGCTTTCTTT	TRBV11-3	NA	15	TRBJ1-1	NA
CASSLVDSSSGNTIYF	TGTGCCAGCAGCTTAGTCGACAGTTCCTCTGGAAACACCATATATTTT	TRBV7-8	NA	16	TRBJ1-3	once
CASSFGGSYAPYEQYF	TGTGCCAGCAGCTTCGGCGGGAGCTATGCACCCTACGAGCAGTACTTC	TRBV7-9	TRBD2	16	TRBJ2-7	NA
CASSLSLQGSTDTQYF	TGTGCCAGCAGCTTAAGTTTACAGGGGAGCACAGATACGCAGTATTTT	TRBV7-3	TRBD1	16	TRBJ2-3	once
CATARASGTLGTDTQYF	TGTGCCACCGCCAGGGCTAGCGGGACCCTTGGAACAGATACGCAGTATTTT	TRBV24-1	TRBD2	17	TRBJ2-3	NA
CASSLDWTGVNEQFF	TGTGCCAGCAGCTTAGACTGGACAGGGGTCAATGAGCAGTTCTTC	TRBV11-2	TRBD1	15	TRBJ2-1	NA
CASSLALGAEQYF	TGCGCCAGCAGCTTGGCCTTGGGGGCCGAGCAGTACTTC	TRBV5-1	NA	13	TRBJ2-7	NA
CASSPTQGLRQPQHF	TGTGCCAGTAGCCCAACCCAGGGCCTTAGACAGCCCCAGCATTTT	TRBV19	NA	15	TRBJ1-5	NA
CASKDRGFQPQHF	TGTGCCAGCAAGGACAGGGGGTTTCAGCCCCAGCATTTT	TRBV28	TRBD1	13	TRBJ1-5	NA
CASSLVPRSSGANVLTF	TGCGCCAGCAGCTTGGTCCCCCGCAGCTCTGGGGCCAACGTCCTGACTTTC	TRBV5-1	NA	17	TRBJ2-6	NA
CASSFPRTRSIYNEQFF	TGTGCCAGCAGTTTCCCGCGTACTAGGTCGATTTACAATGAGCAGTTCTTC	TRBV28	NA	17	TRBJ2-1	NA
CASSRRRQDSEQYF	TGTGCCAGCAGCCGCCGACGACAAGATTCCGAGCAGTACTTC	TRBV6-2/TRBV6-3	NA	14	TRBJ2-7	few
CASSFQAGYNEQFF	TGTGCCAGCAGCTTCCAAGCGGGTTACAATGAGCAGTTCTTC	TRBV7-2	NA	14	TRBJ2-1	NA
CASSLGRAGEQYF	TGTGCCAGTAGTTTGGGCAGGGCTGGAGAGCAGTACTTC	TRBV11-2	NA	13	TRBJ2-7	NA
CASSNPAGLAGDTGELFF	TGTGCCAGCAGCAACCCGGCTGGACTAGCGGGAGATACCGGGGAGCTGTTTTTT	TRBV7-2	TRBD2	18	TRBJ2-2	NA